The 2 T cell receptor beta chains given below trace back to one sample, sequenced in a study of blood T cells in healthy people across ages. PCR was performed a second time for roughly 7 to 11 cycles using a sample-barcoded 5' primer and a J-beta primer mix. In TCRdb, the 5' RACE reads were re-called with MiXCR into one record per CDR3 protein. In the table there are hundreds of thousands of distinct CDR3 sequences, about 52% of which are singletons. Sequencing was done on a sample of blood. These TCRs come from a woman aged 55-69 years in good health.

V and J are TRBV9 and TRBJ2-3; 7 positions match TRBD2. Germline-derived CDR1 and CDR2 are SGDLS and YYNGEE. V gave up 4 bases and J gave up 1 base; unmatched junction bases: 12. The CDR3 consists of 17 residues. CDR3 sequence (DNA): TGTGCCAGCAGCCCAAGAGGAGGGACTACCCGCACAGATACGCAGTATTTT. It translates to CASSPRGGTTRTDTQYF.

The V gene is TRBV20-1, the J gene TRBJ2-7; a possible D gene is TRBD2 (5 bases). The germline CDR1 and CDR2 sequences are DFQATT and SNEGSKA (reference sequence). Trimming took off 6 bases at V and 3 bases at J, with 15 bases between the two ends. This CDR3 has 13 amino acids. The CDR3 spells CSAPRGGSYEQYF. DNA of the CDR3: TGCAGTGCCCCCAGAGGAGGAAGCTACGAGCAGTACTTC.